This entry describes one T cell receptor beta chain. V dropped 3 bases and J dropped 0 bases, with 12 bases sitting between them. The CDR3 is 16 amino acids. The V gene's germline CDR1 is MNHEY and CDR2 SMNVEV (reference sequence). Produced via immunoSEQ multiplex PCR; TCRdb's table is partial and in-frame only. The sample holds over 15,000 clones, less than 55% seen once. The source of the sample is a study of tumor-infiltrating lymphocytes in localized non-small cell lung cancer. This rearrangement joins TRBV27 to TRBJ2-1, with D perhaps given as TRBD1 or TRBD2 (5 bases each). The TCR sequence derives from a human donor with non-small cell lung cancer. Sample: lung tumor tissue. The CDR3 bases are TGTGCCAGCAGTTTGTCCGGGACGTACTCCTACAATGAGCAGTTCTTC. Translated, it gives CASSLSGTYSYNEQFF.